This T cell receptor (beta chain) was retrieved from a study of shared clonotypes between healthy human individuals. TCRdb keeps only in-frame clones here, not all; method: immunoSEQ multiplex PCR. The table shows 2,500,000 or so clones, with under 95% occurring only once. The CDR3 sequence is 11 residues long. V lost 11 bases and J 4 bases, leaving 11 bases between the germline ends. Germline CDR1 and CDR2: SGHAT and FQNNGV. The rearrangement joins TRBV11-2 to TRBJ1-2, with D tentatively TRBD1 (5 bases). The sequence derives from a young man in good health. Some clones in this sample may be carry-over from other donors' samples. Sequencing was done on a sample of naive CD4+ T cells from PBMCs. Subset reported: CD45RA+ positively selected. The CDR3 protein is CAVGERYGYTF. The DNA for the CDR3 is TGTGCCGTGGGGGAGCGCTATGGCTACACCTTC.